The table lists the clone carrying this T cell receptor beta chain with many counts. The sample comes from a study of HIV-infected patients and healthy controls. Trimming removed 5 bases at V and 7 bases at J, with 8 bases between. The CDR3 runs to 12 residues. Looked up from germline, CDR1 is SGHVS and CDR2 is FQNEAQ. cDNA was made from approximately 500 ng RNA using alpha and beta constant primers. Alpha and beta chain libraries were made separately by chain-specific third strand synthesis with multiplexing indices. Via MiXCR, TCRdb re-called the 5' RACE reads, giving one row per CDR3 protein. The repertoire holds around 7,500 distinct CDR3 sequences, with 7% to 9% as singletons. No cell fractionation was done, so the repertoire covers all unsorted peripheral blood T cells.

This receptor was taken from an adult with HIV infection. The sample in question was blood, obtained before antiretroviral therapy. The J gene is TRBJ1-4, the V gene TRBV7-8; possibly TRBD1 for D (5 bases). The CDR3 protein is CASSPGPEKLFF. The CDR3 nucleotides read TGTGCCAGCAGCCCGGGGCCTGAAAAACTGTTTTTT.